The 8 T cell receptor beta chains reported below all come from one sample, sequenced in a study of identical twins. MiXCR was run by TCRdb on the 5' RACE reads, yielding one entry per CDR3 protein. Here the sample spans about 1.7 million distinct CDR3 sequences, roughly a third being singletons. The source material was cord blood. These receptors came from a newborn girl in good health.

Only a few counts were recorded for this clonotype. This chain links TRBV12-3 or TRBV12-4 with TRBJ2-1; 11 nucleotides align to TRBD2. The V segment lost 5 bases and the J segment 3 bases; nucleotides outside the gene matches: 9. CDR3 size: 17 residues. Here the CDR3 DNA reads TGTGCCAGCAGTCCCCCGGGGACTAGCGGATACTACAATGAGCAGTTCTTC. Amino acids: CASSPPGTSGYYNEQFF.

This clonotype came up a few times. This chain uses TRBV13 with TRBJ1-1, with a tentative D call TRBD1 (5 bases). The CDR3 length is 14 residues. Germline V gene lookup returns CDR1 PRHDT and CDR2 FYEKMQ (reference sequence). The V gene lost 3 bases and the J gene lost 3 bases, with 11 bases spanning the gap. CDR3 protein: CASSLWGEDTEAFF. CDR3 DNA: TGTGCCAGCAGCTTGTGGGGCGAGGACACTGAAGCTTTCTTT. Full variable domain (rest looked up from reference TRBV13 and TRBJ1-1): AAGVIQSPRHLIKEKRETATLKCYPIPRHDTVYWYQQGPGQDPQFLISFYEKMQSDKGSIPDRFSAQQFSDYHSELNMSSLELGDSALYFCASSLWGEDTEAFFGQGTRLTVV.

The V and J genes are TRBV12-3 or TRBV12-4 and TRBJ2-3; TRBD2 might be the D (6 bases). The V end was cut by 5 bases, the J end by 1 base, with 16 bases between. This CDR3 region has 16 residues. The CDR3 is CASSPATSPGTDTQYF. CDR3 bases: TGTGCCAGCAGTCCAGCCACTAGCCCTGGCACAGATACGCAGTATTTT.

The J gene is TRBJ2-1, the V gene TRBV20-1; tentative D call: TRBD1 (5 bases). CDR3 length: 19 residues. Germline lookup yields CDR1 DFQATT and CDR2 SNEGSKA (reference sequence). Trimming shortened V by 0 bases and J by 8 bases, and 29 bases separated the two germline ends. In nucleotides, the CDR3 is TGCAGTGCTAGAGATTTACGGAACAACAGGAAATTTCACGCCTATGAGCAGTTCTTC. Its translation: CSARDLRNNRKFHAYEQFF.

Turning to this clonotype: This may be a read error: a much more frequent sequence differs by one nucleotide. The CDR3 here is CASNLFAGATDTQYF. The DNA for the CDR3 is TGTGCCAGCAATTTATTTGCGGGAGCCACAGATACGCAGTATTTT. The J gene is TRBJ2-3, the V gene TRBV28; TRBD2 aligns across 7 bases. CDR1 is MDHEN, CDR2 SYDVKM, per germline. The CDR3 consists of 15 residues.

The gene calls are TRBV3-1 and TRBJ2-5, with D perhaps matching TRBD2 (6 bases). The end of the DNA fits TRBJ2-7 better, so the J call may be wrong. Germline V gene sequence: CDR1 LGHDT, CDR2 YNNKEL (reference sequence). CDR3 length: 14 residues. The CDR3 DNA follows: TGTGCCAGCAGCCAAGCATCGCGGGGCGACGAGCAGTACTTC. Amino acids: CASSQASRGDEQYF.

This clonotype was counted a single time. The rearrangement joins TRBV6-1 to TRBJ1-3; D unresolved. The germline V gene has CDR1 MNHNS and CDR2 SASEGT. Trimming pared 7 bases from V and 0 bases from J, leaving 10 bases between. This CDR3 spans 14 amino acids. The CDR3 DNA reads as TGTGCCAGCACCCTGACCGACTCTGGAAACACCATATATTTT. This codes for CASTLTDSGNTIYF.

The CDR3 is CAIRDAQYF. The CDR3 nucleotides read TGTGCCATTCGGGACGCCCAGTACTTC. The V gene is TRBV21-1, the J gene TRBJ2-7; the tabulated D call, TRBD1, remains unverified against the DNA. TRBV21-1 is deemed a pseudogene. The CDR3 length is 9 residues.